These T cell receptor beta chains were read from a single sample in a study of cytomegalovirus exposure and HLA in healthy donors. The method was immunoSEQ multiplex PCR; TCRdb's version includes in-frame clones alone and lacks a portion of them. The profile shows over 200,000 clones, roughly 70% of them singletons. The sequenced material came from PBMCs. The receptors originated from a woman under 40 in good health and CMV-seronegative. Each CDR3 is given without its conserved first and last residue. Fields, in order: J gene, clone size, V gene, CDR3 length, CDR3 protein. Only some rows state a clone size, as once, few, many or a class for expanded clones.

TRBJ2-7 few TRBV7-9 10 ASSARDYEQY
TRBJ1-5 . TRBV9 14 ASSVGTGVSNQPQH
TRBJ2-7 . TRBV6-5 11 ARGQGLTYEQY
TRBJ1-1 . TRBV25-1 14 ASSESARRGNTEAF
TRBJ2-2 once TRBV6-6 13 ASSDRSGVTGELF
TRBJ1-3 once TRBV7-9 14 ASSLGQGDSGNTIY
TRBJ1-4 . TRBV25-1 13 ASTPQGFTNEKLF
TRBJ2-1 few TRBV5-1 13 ASSLVQPSYNEQF
TRBJ2-1 . TRBV7-9 11 ASSPSIYNEQF
TRBJ1-4 . TRBV14 16 ASSQNLLGQGAREKLF
TRBJ1-2 . TRBV5-1 14 ASSSGTGGENYGYT
TRBJ2-1 . TRBV30 12 AWSGLGVMSEQF
TRBJ2-7 . TRBV7-2 14 ASSWLTSGTFYEQY
TRBJ2-7 . TRBV6-5 12 ASSELSGPYEQY
TRBJ2-1 . TRBV9 14 ASSFRGGSTYNEQF
TRBJ2-7 . TRBV6-5 12 ASSYSGSSYEQY
TRBJ1-2 few TRBV6-6 12 ASSYSGDTYGYT
TRBJ1-6 . TRBV30 12 AWSVTVDNSPLH
TRBJ2-6 . TRBV18 16 AISPLLAGGSGANVLT
TRBJ2-1 few TRBV6-5 10 ASNSYYNEQF
TRBJ1-1 . TRBV7-3 14 ASSRNKQGMNTEAF
TRBJ2-7 . TRBV5-1 14 ASSLSTGRSSYEQY
TRBJ2-5 . TRBV18 14 ASSPSQRGGQETQY
TRBJ2-6 . TRBV5-1 15 ASNPPDSYSGANVLT
TRBJ1-6 . TRBV6-6 12 ASRQGTGNSPLH
TRBJ1-1 few TRBV7-9 13 ASSFKDSMNTEAF
TRBJ2-2 . TRBV7-9 12 ASTDSYNTGELF
TRBJ2-7 few TRBV2 12 ASRGTSGAYEQY
TRBJ2-2 . TRBV6-6 13 ASSSTGAGTGELF
TRBJ1-1 . TRBV6-1 10 ASRSHNTEAF
TRBJ2-5 once TRBV9 14 ASSVRTGTYQETQY
TRBJ2-7 once TRBV4-2 13 ASSSRTSGGYEQY
TRBJ1-1 once TRBV5-4 13 ASSQGDRSNTEAF
TRBJ1-2 . TRBV7-8 12 ASSGRDVNYGYT
TRBJ2-5 . TRBV7-9 14 ASSPPQSGHQETQY
TRBJ1-6 few TRBV2 14 ASSAKGQGNNSPLH
TRBJ1-1 . TRBV5-5 14 ASSPLGTRGWIEAF
TRBJ1-2 few TRBV18 13 ASSPPTGRNYGYT
TRBJ1-3 . TRBV30 14 AWSQERTASGNTIY
TRBJ1-2 . TRBV28 9 AVVGYYGYP
TRBJ1-1 once TRBV5-8 10 ASSWDRVAAF
TRBJ1-1 . TRBV6-5 11 ASSEVSLKGAF
TRBJ2-1 . TRBV11-1 13 ASSLVMSSYNEQF
TRBJ2-7 . TRBV5-8 10 ASSRDRRQQY
TRBJ1-3 . TRBV5-6 16 ASLSMGGATDSGNTIY
TRBJ2-1 . TRBV11-2 13 ASGPWGGLNNEQF
TRBJ1-1 . TRBV5-6 13 ASSPTRQKNTEAF
TRBJ1-1 . TRBV6-5 12 ASRSPAGNTEAF